The rows below give T cell receptor beta chains drawn from one sample of a study of cytomegalovirus exposure and HLA in healthy donors. TCRdb keeps only in-frame clones here, not all; method: immunoSEQ multiplex PCR. The sample consists of around 150,000 clones, approximately 85% of them appearing once. Material: PBMCs. The receptors were sampled from a man younger than 30 in good health and CMV-seropositive. Each CDR3 is given with its conserved first and last residue. Each record gives: D gene, J gene, V gene, clone size, CDR3 DNA, CDR3 protein. A D gene is named only where the DNA matches it firmly. The listing skips clone size in some rows; elsewhere it reads once, few, many or a size class.

>.|TRBJ1-4|TRBV28|.
TGTGCCAGCAGGGCGGGAGGTAGGGCCACTAATGAAAAACTGTTTTTT
CASRAGGRATNEKLFF
>TRBD1|TRBJ1-5|TRBV6-1|.
TGTGCCAGCAGTGGACAGGGATTTGCTCAGCCCCAGCATTTT
CASSGQGFAQPQHF
>.|TRBJ1-3|TRBV6-5|few
TGTGCCAGCAGTATGGGGGGTGGAAACACCATATATTTT
CASSMGGGNTIYF
>.|TRBJ1-4|TRBV10-3|.
TGTGCCATCGGGGAGAGGGAAAAACTGTTTTTT
CAIGEREKLFF
>TRBD1|TRBJ2-7|TRBV15|.
TGTGCCACCAGCAGACCAGGACAGGCCACAGGAAACGAGCAGTACTTC
CATSRPGQATGNEQYF
>TRBD1|TRBJ1-1|TRBV6-5|.
TGTGCCAGCGGACAGGTACAAGCTTTCTTT
CASGQVQAFF
>.|TRBJ1-1|TRBV12-5|.
TGTGCTAGTGGTTTCGGCAGCTGGGCCACTGAAGCTTTCTTT
CASGFGSWATEAFF
>TRBD1|TRBJ2-3|TRBV27|.
TGTGCCAGCAGTGGGGACAGGACGTATGCAGATACGCAGTATTTT
CASSGDRTYADTQYF
>.|TRBJ1-1|TRBV6-5|.
TGTGCCAGCAGTTACTGGAGCGCGGGGCTCCACACTGAAGCTTTCTTT
CASSYWSAGLHTEAFF
>.|TRBJ1-1|TRBV6-5|.
TGTGCCAGCAGAAGAGTTCAGGGTGGGGATCCTGAAGCTTTCTTT
CASRRVQGGDPEAFF
>.|TRBJ1-2|TRBV2|.
TGTGCCAGCAGGAAGGACGGGGGAAACTATGGCTACACCTTC
CASRKDGGNYGYTF
>.|TRBJ1-5|TRBV28|.
TGTGCCAGCAGTTTGCGGGGGGGGGAAGATCAGCCCCAGCATTTT
CASSLRGGEDQPQHF
>TRBD1|TRBJ1-2|TRBV10-3|.
TGTGCCATCCGTCCTTCTGGGACAGGGTTCGACGGCAACTATGGCTACACCTTC
CAIRPSGTGFDGNYGYTF
>.|TRBJ2-1|TRBV15|few
TGTGCCACCAGCAGAGTGACTGGTATGGATGAGCAGTTCTTC
CATSRVTGMDEQFF
>TRBD1|TRBJ2-2|TRBV11-2|.
TGTGCCAGCAGCTCAGGGGACAGCGCTAGAATCACCGGGGAGCTGTTTTTT
CASSSGDSARITGELFF
>.|TRBJ2-7|TRBV7-2|.
TGTGCCAGCAGCTTTGATTACAACTCCTACGAGCAGTACTTC
CASSFDYNSYEQYF
>.|TRBJ2-7|TRBV20-1|once
TGCAGTGCTAGTTTTTCTGTTGGCCAGTACTTC
CSASFSVGQYF
>.|TRBJ1-1|TRBV9|.
TGTGCCAGCAGCGTAGTGGGCAGGGCGCTGGAGAACACTGAAGCTTTCTTT
CASSVVGRALENTEAFF
>TRBD2|TRBJ2-3|TRBV5-4|few
TGTGCCAGCAGCTTGTTGGGCGGGGGGAACACAGATACGCAGTATTTT
CASSLLGGGNTDTQYF
>.|TRBJ1-1|TRBV6-6|few
TGTGCCAGCAGGACGGGGACTGAAGCTTTCTTT
CASRTGTEAFF
>TRBD1|TRBJ2-2|TRBV4-3|.
TGCGCCAGCAGCCAAGATGACAGGGACACCGGGGAGCTGTTTTTT
CASSQDDRDTGELFF